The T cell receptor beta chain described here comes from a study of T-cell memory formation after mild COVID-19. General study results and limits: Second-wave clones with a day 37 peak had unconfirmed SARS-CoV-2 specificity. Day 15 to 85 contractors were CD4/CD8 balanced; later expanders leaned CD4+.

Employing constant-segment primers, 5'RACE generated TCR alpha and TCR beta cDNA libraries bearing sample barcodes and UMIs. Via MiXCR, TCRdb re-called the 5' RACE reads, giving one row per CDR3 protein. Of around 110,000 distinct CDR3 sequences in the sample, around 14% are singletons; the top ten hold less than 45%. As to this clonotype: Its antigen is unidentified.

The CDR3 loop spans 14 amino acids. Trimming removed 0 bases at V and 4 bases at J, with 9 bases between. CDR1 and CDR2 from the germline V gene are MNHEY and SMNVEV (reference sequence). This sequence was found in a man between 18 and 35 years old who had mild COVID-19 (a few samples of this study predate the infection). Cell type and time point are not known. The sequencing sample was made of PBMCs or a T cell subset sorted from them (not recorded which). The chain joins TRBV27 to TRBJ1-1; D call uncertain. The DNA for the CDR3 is TGTGCCAGCAGTTTATCCGGCCATGCCACTGAAGCTTTCTTT. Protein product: CASSLSGHATEAFF.